What follows are 4 T cell receptor beta chains derived from one specimen sequenced in a study of breast tumors, draining lymph nodes, adjacent tissues (dated by TCRdb to 2015 to 2016). Libraries were built with multiplex PCR. Sequenced using an Illumina HiSeq 2000. TCRdb reanalyzed the raw reads on its own, using fastp at Q25 for trimming and MiXCR for clone calling, and kept in-frame beta chains. Merged by CDR3 protein, the rows form single entries marked with the most common genes and DNA. The sample table contains 15,000 to 20,000 distinct CDR3 sequences; only one count was recorded for over 40% of them. The ten largest clonotypes hold roughly 15% of the sample. Sequencing was done on a sample of tumor-adjacent breast tissue. Every receptor here comes from a female donor with breast cancer. Some clones in this sample may be carry-over from other donors' samples.

The chain has TRBV7-9 and TRBJ2-1; D not resolved. Germline values: CDR1 SEHNR, CDR2 FQNEAQ (reference sequence). The CDR3 is 15 residues long. V was pared by 2 bases and J by 4 bases, with 12 bases between. Here the CDR3 DNA reads TGTGCCAGCAGCTTAACCGCCAACCAGTACAATGAGCAGTTCTTC. Protein: CASSLTANQYNEQFF.

This chain links TRBV20-1 with TRBJ1-5, with TRBD1 matching 10 bases. Germline CDR1 reads DFQATT; CDR2 reads SNEGSKA (reference sequence). V was clipped by 6 bases and J by 9 bases; unmatched bases: 5. The length of the CDR3 is 12 residues. The CDR3 here is CSATGGSRPQHF. The CDR3 region has the DNA TGCAGTGCGACAGGGGGCTCTCGGCCCCAGCATTTT.

The chain recombines TRBV7-3 with TRBJ2-2, with 7 bases that match TRBD1. Germline CDR1 is SGHTA and CDR2 is FQGTGA. J lost 1 base, V lost 1 base, and 6 bases had no gene match. The CDR3 loop spans 17 amino acids. The chain's CDR3 is CASSLSAGTVNTGELFF. The DNA for the CDR3 is TGTGCCAGCAGCTTAAGCGCCGGGACAGTGAACACCGGGGAGCTGTTTTTT.

This clonotype was observed many times. A much larger clone lies a single base off, so this may be a read error. The genes are TRBV6-1 and TRBJ2-2; possible D gene TRBD2, 6 bases. This CDR3 has 13 amino acids. V shed 5 bases and J shed 9 bases, with 13 bases lying between them. Germline CDR1 reads MNHNS; CDR2 reads SASEGT. As DNA, the CDR3 is TGTGCCAGCAGTCAAGGGGCGGGGAGGGAGCTGTTTTTT. The encoded protein is CASSQGAGRELFF.